This TCR beta chain was documented in a study of technical replicates of blood from several donors. Per germline, CDR1 LNHDA and CDR2 SQIVND (reference sequence). The CDR3 runs 15 residues. The ends were cut back, 4 bases at V and 0 bases at J, with 13 bases in the middle. TCRdb's table, derived via immunoSEQ multiplex PCR, lists solely in-frame clones and lacks some. The sample holds 65,000 to 85,000 clones; 90% to 95% are singletons and the top ten take about 0.37%. The V and J genes are TRBV19 and TRBJ2-7; a weak D match, TRBD1 (6 bases). This TCR came from a human donor in good health. Sequencing was done on a sample of T cells isolated from PBMCs. In DNA, the CDR3 is TGTGCCAGTAGTACGACAGGCTACAGCTCCTACGAGCAGTACTTC. Protein sequence: CASSTTGYSSYEQYF.